This TCR beta chain appears in the sequencing data of a study of OX40 agonist ivuxolimab in advanced cancers. Study-wide results and limits: CD4+ T cells averaged fewer expanded clones than CD8+ T cells.

The CDR3 spans 16 residues. Germline V lookup: CDR1 MDHEN, CDR2 SYDVKM. The V gene end was trimmed by 2 bases and the J gene end by 3 bases; junction bases not matched to a gene: 4. The table came from immunoSEQ multiplex PCR; TCRdb's copy has only in-frame clones and leaves some out. This sample has around 35,000 clones, with about 76% found just once. Concerning this clone itself: Its antigen is currently unknown.

The source of this sequence is an adult with an advanced solid tumor such as melanoma, head and neck, liver or kidney cancer. The chain uses TRBV28 and TRBJ2-6; 7 bases map to TRBD1. The sequencing used CD4+ or CD8+ T cells sorted from blood, collected in a trial of the OX40 agonist ivuxolimab. The CDR3 sequence: CASSLDRVFGANVLTF. In DNA form, the CDR3 reads TGTGCCAGCAGTTTAGACAGGGTATTTGGGGCCAACGTCCTGACTTTC.